Shown below are 20 T cell receptor beta chains from a single sample sequenced in a study of cytomegalovirus exposure and HLA in healthy donors. The primer mix had 60 Vbeta and 13 Jbeta primers. Method: immunoSEQ multiplex PCR; TCRdb's copy keeps in-frame clones and lacks some. The repertoire holds about 50,000 clones, with more than 65% as singletons. What was sequenced was PBMCs. All receptors derive from a woman aged 45-65 years in good health and CMV-seronegative.

The gene calls are TRBV28 and TRBJ2-7; D is perhaps TRBD2 (5 bases). The CDR3 consists of 12 residues. Trimming took 8 bases from V and 2 from J, leaving 10 bases between them. CDR1 is MDHEN and CDR2 is SYDVKM in the germline V gene. The CDR3 reads CASRTGTYEQYF. The CDR3 bases are TGTGCCAGCCGGACGGGGACCTACGAGCAGTACTTC.

The chain joins TRBV28 to TRBJ2-1; 10 bases are a match to TRBD2. CDR3 length: 15 residues. Per germline, CDR1 MDHEN and CDR2 SYDVKM. The V segment lost 6 bases and the J segment 8 bases; nucleotides outside the gene matches: 10. CDR3 nucleotide sequence: TGTGCCAGCAGATACCGGGGACTAGCGAGGGATGAGCAGTTCTTC. Residues: CASRYRGLARDEQFF.

The chain is built from TRBV4-1 and TRBJ2-1; TRBD2 is a possible D gene (6 bases). Germline assignment: CDR1 MGHRA and CDR2 YSYEKL. The CDR3 extends over 13 amino acids. V was shortened by 3 bases and J by 7 bases, with 10 bases between the two germline ends. CDR3 bases: TGCGCCAGCAGCCATGGGGACTGGAATGAGCAGTTCTTC. Its translation: CASSHGDWNEQFF.

The rearrangement uses TRBV10-1 and TRBJ2-1; 11 nucleotides agree with TRBD2. V lost 5 bases, J lost 9 bases, and 3 bases stayed unmatched. Germline CDR1 and CDR2: WNHNN and SYGVQD (reference sequence). CDR3 length equals 13 residues. CDR3 DNA: TGCGCCAGCAGTTCGGGACTAGCGGCTGAGCAGTTCTTC. As protein: CASSSGLAAEQFF.

This rearrangement joins TRBV6-1 to TRBJ2-7, with 13 bases aligning to TRBD2. The trim removed 1 base at V and 7 bases at J, leaving 10 bases unmatched. The CDR3 loop spans 17 amino acids. Per the germline V gene, CDR1 is MNHNS and CDR2 is SASEGT. CDR3 nucleotide sequence: TGTGCCAGCAGTGAAGTGGGACTAGCGGGAACCCTTGGAGAGCAGTACTTC. Residues: CASSEVGLAGTLGEQYF.

The V gene is TRBV7-2, the J gene TRBJ1-2, with D hard to call. The germline gives CDR1 SGHTA, CDR2 FQGNSA. The V gene lost 4 bases and the J gene lost 4 bases, with 10 bases spanning the gap. The CDR3 is made up of 13 amino acids. The CDR3 nucleotides are TGTGCCAGCAGCTCACCAGGTTCCTATGGCTACACCTTC. It specifies CASSSPGSYGYTF.

In its sample, this clone was seen a few times. The V and J genes are TRBV7-9 and TRBJ2-1, with 11 bases matching TRBD2. The CDR3 runs 15 residues. Germline V lookup: CDR1 SEHNR, CDR2 FQNEAQ (reference sequence). Losses at the gene ends were 4 bases for V and 9 bases for J; bases not matched to a gene: 8. CDR3 protein: CASSSMTSGVSEQFF. DNA for the CDR3: TGTGCCAGCAGCTCAATGACTAGCGGGGTTAGTGAGCAGTTCTTC.

The gene calls are TRBV4-3 and TRBJ1-3, with D possibly being TRBD1 (6 bases). V lost 3 bases and J 3 bases, leaving 9 bases between the germline ends. This CDR3 has 14 residues. Germline V CDR1 and CDR2: LGHNA, YSLEER. CDR3 nucleotide sequence: TGCGCCAGCAGCCAGGGGACAAGTGGAAACACCATATATTTT. This encodes CASSQGTSGNTIYF.

Only a few counts were recorded for this clone. The V gene is TRBV5-1, the J gene TRBJ2-6, with D tentatively TRBD1 (5 bases). V lost 4 bases and J 1 base, leaving 12 bases between the germline ends. Germline V gene data show CDR1 as SGHRS and CDR2 as YFSETQ. The CDR3 covers 16 residues. CDR3 nucleotides: TGCGCCAGCAGCGCGAATCAGGGATCTGGGGCCAACGTCCTGACTTTC. Its protein is CASSANQGSGANVLTF.

The chain joins TRBV7-2 to TRBJ2-3, with D hard to call. Trimming stripped 1 base from V and 3 bases from J, with 5 bases between. The germline V gene encodes CDR1 SGHTA and CDR2 FQGNSA. This CDR3 is built from 13 residues. The CDR3 reads CASSLVSTDTQYF. The CDR3 DNA is TGTGCCAGCAGCTTAGTATCTACAGATACGCAGTATTTT.

J is TRBJ2-7 and V is TRBV28, with 9 positions matching TRBD1. Germline CDR1 is MDHEN and CDR2 is SYDVKM. V gave up 2 bases and J gave up 4 bases; unmatched junction bases: 3. The CDR3 length is 14 residues. The CDR3 DNA sequence: TGTGCCAGCAGTTTAAGCGGACAGGGGTACGAGCAGTACTTC. This encodes CASSLSGQGYEQYF.

This chain joins TRBV6-1 and TRBJ2-3; tentatively, D is TRBD2 (7 bases). Deletions cut 6 bases from V and 3 bases from J, with 13 bases between. Looked up from germline, CDR1 is MNHNS and CDR2 is SASEGT. The CDR3 has 14 residues. CDR3 residues: CASRREGGTDTQYF. The CDR3 nucleotides read TGTGCCAGCAGAAGGGAGGGGGGGACAGATACGCAGTATTTT.

In its sample, this clone was seen a few times. CDR3 nucleotides: TGTGCCAGCAGTCGGACAGGGGTGGTAGAGACCCAGTACTTC. This translates into CASSRTGVVETQYF. This chain connects TRBV2 to TRBJ2-5, with 9 bases fitting TRBD1. V was clipped by 5 bases and J by 4 bases; unmatched bases: 5. CDR3 length equals 14 residues. The V gene's germline CDR1 is SNHLY and CDR2 FYNNEI.

Concerning this clone: The CDR3 does not end in the conserved phenylalanine or tryptophan, so this is likely a read error. The limits of the CDR3 on the DNA are not certain, so only TCRdb's listed CDR3 is given. The rearrangement links TRBV18 to TRBJ1-1; the table assigns TRBD1, which was not confirmed against the DNA. Looked up from germline, CDR1 is KGHSH and CDR2 is LQKENI. The CDR3 contains 15 residues when both ends are counted. CDR3 sequence reads: CASSPLDRDRGPGRL.

The sample holds one count of this clone. The CDR3 sequence is CASSENPGWPTEPQHF. The CDR3 DNA follows: TGTGCCAGCAGTGAAAACCCAGGCTGGCCTACGGAGCCCCAGCATTTT. The chain joins TRBV2 to TRBJ1-5; D ambiguous. Germline V CDR1 and CDR2: SNHLY, FYNNEI. The CDR3 covers 16 residues. V lost 2 bases and J lost 8, with 19 bases in between.

The chain uses TRBV19 and TRBJ2-3; D call uncertain. The V gene's germline CDR1 is LNHDA and CDR2 SQIVND (reference sequence). V was cut by 4 bases and J by 2 bases, with 16 bases left in between. The CDR3 totals 16 residues. The CDR3 DNA is TGTGCCAGTAGTAGCCCCCGCCGAGCAAACACAGATACGCAGTATTTT. Translating it yields CASSSPRRANTDTQYF.

V gene TRBV7-9 combines with J gene TRBJ1-2; tentatively, D is TRBD1 (5 bases). The CDR3 has 14 residues. V gave up 5 bases and J gave up 2 bases, with 12 bases separating them. Germline CDR1 SEHNR, CDR2 FQNEAQ (reference sequence). The CDR3 loop is CASSISGFNYGYTF. In DNA, the CDR3 is TGTGCCAGCAGCATATCAGGGTTCAACTATGGCTACACCTTC.

The V gene is TRBV20-1, the J gene TRBJ1-5, with D perhaps matching TRBD1 (6 bases). The ends were cut back, 8 bases at V and 5 bases at J, with 10 bases in the middle. Germline CDR1 reads DFQATT; CDR2 reads SNEGSKA (reference sequence). The CDR3 is 11 residues long. CDR3 in DNA: TGCAGTCGGACAGTTGATCAGCCCCAGCATTTT. Its translation: CSRTVDQPQHF.

This clone was counted only a few times. The genes are TRBV7-8 and TRBJ2-3, with 7 positions matching TRBD1. Per the germline V gene, CDR1 is SGHVS and CDR2 is FQNEAQ. This CDR3 contains 13 residues. V was clipped by 8 bases and J by 4 bases; unmatched bases: 6. CDR3 sequence reads: CASQTGLSDTQYF. CDR3 sequence (DNA): TGTGCCAGCCAGACAGGGTTGTCAGATACGCAGTATTTT.

The gene calls are TRBV23-1 and TRBJ1-1; D remains ambiguous. TRBV23-1 is annotated as an ORF whose role is uncertain. V lost 4 bases and J 1 base, leaving 13 bases between the germline ends. The CDR3 is 15 amino acids. CDR3 in amino acids: CASSLVSNQNTEAFF. The CDR3 nucleotides are TGCGCCAGCAGTCTAGTGTCCAACCAGAACACTGAAGCTTTCTTT.